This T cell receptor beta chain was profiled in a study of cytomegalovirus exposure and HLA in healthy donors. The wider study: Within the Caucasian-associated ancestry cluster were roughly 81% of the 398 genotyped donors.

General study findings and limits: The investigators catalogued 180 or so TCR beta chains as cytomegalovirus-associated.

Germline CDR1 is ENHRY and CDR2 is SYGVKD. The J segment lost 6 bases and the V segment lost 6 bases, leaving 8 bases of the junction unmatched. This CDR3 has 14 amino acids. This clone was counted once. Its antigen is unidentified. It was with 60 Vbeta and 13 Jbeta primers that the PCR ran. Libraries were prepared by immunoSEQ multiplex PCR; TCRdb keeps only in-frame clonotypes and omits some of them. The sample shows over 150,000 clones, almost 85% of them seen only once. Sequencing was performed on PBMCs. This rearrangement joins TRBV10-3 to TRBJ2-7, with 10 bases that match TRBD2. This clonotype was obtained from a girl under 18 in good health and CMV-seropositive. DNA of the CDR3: TGTGCCATCAGGGGAGCGGGGGGGCCAGGCGAGCAGTACTTC. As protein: CAIRGAGGPGEQYF.